In its sample, the clone carrying this T cell receptor (beta chain) was seen once. The assay was immunoSEQ multiplex PCR, and TCRdb's table has in-frame clones only and misses some. The data show approximately 530,000 clones, with roughly 95% seen just once and about 0.059% held by the top ten. The data stem from a study of shared clonotypes between healthy human individuals. V lost 8 bases and J 3 bases, leaving 7 bases between the germline ends. The CDR3 has 11 residues. Looked up from germline, CDR1 is MDHEN and CDR2 is SYDVKM. The chain has TRBV28 and TRBJ2-5; no clear D. Specimen: naive CD4+ T cells sorted from blood. Subset defined: CD45RA+ positively selected. This clonotype originated in a woman aged 30 to 39 in good health. The CDR3 here is CASLFEETQYF. In DNA, the CDR3 is TGTGCCAGCCTTTTTGAAGAGACCCAGTACTTC.